Sequencing of this TCR beta chain was carried out in a study of blood T cells in healthy people across ages. Overall study results and limits: With naive T cell percentage, TCR beta diversity showed a strong correlation.

Each donor had approximately 10 milliliters of peripheral blood drawn. This clonotype was seen just once. Its target is unknown. This CDR3 region has 16 residues. Together with a sample-barcoded 5' primer, a J-beta primer mix was included in a second PCR lasting about 7 to 11 cycles. Every single cDNA molecule received a tag from a template-switch adaptor with 12 random nucleotides. One entry per CDR3 protein, called by TCRdb with MiXCR from the 5' RACE reads. Among about 900,000 distinct CDR3 sequences listed, approximately 49% were seen once. The receptor was derived from a man aged 25 to 40 in good health. The V call is TRBV21-1, the J call TRBJ2-1; the listed D gene, TRBD2, was not tested against the DNA. TRBV21-1 is reported as a pseudogene. The sequencing sample was made of blood. The CDR3 protein is CASSNEVAGGDDEQFF. The CDR3 DNA reads as TGTGCCAGCAGCAACGAGGTAGCGGGGGGAGATGATGAGCAGTTCTTC.